What follows are 15 T cell receptor beta chains derived from one specimen sequenced in a study of blood T cell repertoires in COVID-19. Data came from immunoSEQ multiplex PCR; TCRdb stores just in-frame clones and leaves some out. The sample has approximately 150,000 clones, 75% to 85% seen once. Sequencing was done on a sample of peripheral blood. The origin of the receptors is a woman between 45 and 65 years old in a cohort sampled during active or convalescent COVID-19.

The chain recombines TRBV12-3 or TRBV12-4 with TRBJ2-3; the D gene is possibly TRBD1 (5 bases). The CDR3 is made up of 12 amino acids. V shed 6 bases and J shed 3 bases, with 7 bases lying between them. CDR3 nucleotides: TGTGCCAGCAGAACAGGTACAGATACGCAGTATTTT. Its translation is CASRTGTDTQYF.

This clone appeared a few times. The CDR3 DNA is TGTGCCAGCAGCGAATACGCGGGACTAGCGGGGGCGAGAGGGGAGCTGTTTTTT. Amino acids: CASSEYAGLAGARGELFF. This rearrangement joins TRBV9 to TRBJ2-2; 14 nucleotides align to TRBD2. The CDR3 spans 18 residues. Germline V CDR1 and CDR2: SGDLS, YYNGEE. After removal of 3 bases from V and 8 bases from J, the junction contained 12 bases not matched to a gene.

V usage is TRBV11-3 and J usage is TRBJ2-1; perhaps TRBD2 as D (5 bases). This CDR3 contains 18 residues. With 1 base removed from V and 0 bases from J, the gap between germline ends came to 16 bases. Per the germline V gene, CDR1 is SGHNT and CDR2 is YENEEA. The CDR3 sequence: CASSLGFLSGSSYNEQFF. The CDR3 DNA follows: TGTGCCAGCAGCTTAGGGTTCTTATCGGGGAGCTCCTACAATGAGCAGTTCTTC.

This CDR3 is CASSQSGRTEAFF. In DNA form, the CDR3 reads TGTGCCAGCAGCCAAAGCGGACGGACTGAAGCTTTCTTT. This chain links TRBV3-1 (or the pseudogene TRBV3-2) with TRBJ1-1, with D unclear. The CDR3 has 13 residues. Germline values: CDR1 LGHDT, CDR2 YNNKEL (reference sequence). Trimming took 2 bases from V and 5 from J, leaving 9 bases between them.

The J gene is TRBJ1-4, the V gene TRBV3-1 (or the pseudogene TRBV3-2); 8 bases align to TRBD1. V lost 3 bases and J lost 9; bases outside the gene matches: 9. Germline V gene data show CDR1 as LGHDT and CDR2 as YNNKEL (reference sequence). The CDR3 sequence is 15 residues long. DNA for the CDR3: TGTGCCAGCAGCCAGGACAGGGATCGATCTAAAAAACTGTTTTTT. Its translation is CASSQDRDRSKKLFF.

The chain links TRBV6-5 to TRBJ1-3, with D possibly matching TRBD1 (6 bases). The CDR3 contains 15 residues. Looked up from germline, CDR1 is MNHEY and CDR2 is SVGAGI. Between the trimmed V and J ends, which lost 2 bases and 2 bases, there was a span of 10 bases. Here the CDR3 reads CASSYGQGTGNTIYF. In nucleotides, the CDR3 is TGTGCCAGCAGTTACGGTCAGGGGACTGGAAACACCATATATTTT.

V and J are TRBV13 and TRBJ1-6; tentatively, D is TRBD1 (6 bases). This CDR3 spans 17 amino acids. CDR1 and CDR2 from the germline V gene are PRHDT and FYEKMQ (reference sequence). Trimming pared 4 bases from V and 1 base from J, leaving 14 bases between. The CDR3 nucleotides are TGTGCCAGCAGCTCCCGGACAGCGGGGTCCTATAATTCACCCCTCCACTTT. This sequence encodes CASSSRTAGSYNSPLHF. Drawing the rest from reference TRBV13 and TRBJ1-6, the complete variable domain is AAGVIQSPRHLIKEKRETATLKCYPIPRHDTVYWYQQGPGQDPQFLISFYEKMQSDKGSIPDRFSAQQFSDYHSELNMSSLELGDSALYFCASSSRTAGSYNSPLHFGNGTRLTVT.

The chain joins TRBV24-1 to TRBJ1-4, with D maybe TRBD1 (5 bases). The germline gives CDR1 KGHDR, CDR2 SFDVKD. The ends were cut back, 7 bases at V and 8 bases at J, with 7 bases in the middle. The CDR3 consists of 11 residues. CDR3 residues: CATSAGEKLFF. The CDR3 DNA is TGTGCCACCAGCGCAGGGGAAAAACTGTTTTTT.

V usage is TRBV19 and J usage is TRBJ2-6, with TRBD1 matching 9 bases. CDR1 is LNHDA and CDR2 is SQIVND in the germline V gene (reference sequence). This CDR3 contains 16 residues. Germline trimming cut 9 bases from V and 1 base from J; bases unmatched to any gene: 7. For the CDR3, the DNA is TGTGCCAGCCGGGGACAGGGAGGGTCTGGGGCCAACGTCCTGACTTTC. This encodes CASRGQGGSGANVLTF.

The chain is built from TRBV12-3 or TRBV12-4 and TRBJ1-2; 10 bases agree with TRBD1. The V gene end was trimmed by 3 bases and the J gene end by 8 bases; junction bases not matched to a gene: 3. The CDR3 totals 13 residues. The CDR3 DNA reads as TGTGCCAGCAGTTTCGGACAGGGGGTCGGCTACACCTTC. It is translated as CASSFGQGVGYTF.

The V gene is TRBV10-3, the J gene TRBJ1-2, with D possibly TRBD1 on 5 matching bases. Germline loops: CDR1 ENHRY, CDR2 SYGVKD. V was shortened by 0 bases and J by 6 bases, with 11 bases between the two germline ends. The CDR3 consists of 14 residues. CDR3 sequence reads: CAISESGGRDGYTF. For the CDR3, the DNA is TGTGCCATCAGTGAGTCGGGGGGAAGGGATGGCTACACCTTC.

Ten or more counts support this clone. This chain connects TRBV15 to TRBJ1-4, with D perhaps TRBD1 (5 bases). This CDR3 comprises 18 residues. Between the trimmed V and J ends, which lost 1 base and 4 bases, there was a span of 19 bases. Germline CDR1 LNHNV, CDR2 YYDKDF (reference sequence). The CDR3 loop reads CATSRGGGSRAGNEKLFF. DNA of the CDR3: TGTGCCACCAGCAGAGGGGGGGGATCCCGGGCCGGTAATGAAAAACTGTTTTTT.

The CDR3 spells CASSEEADTQYF. Written as DNA, the CDR3 is TGTGCCAGCTCCGAGGAGGCAGATACGCAGTATTTT. The gene calls are TRBV9 and TRBJ2-3; D possibly corresponds to TRBD2 (5 bases). CDR1 SGDLS and CDR2 YYNGEE come from the germline V gene. The CDR3 runs to 12 residues. V was shortened by 7 bases and J by 4 bases, with 10 bases between the two germline ends.

A single count supports this clone. The genes are TRBV29-1 and TRBJ2-7; no reliable D call. This CDR3 has 14 residues. V was shortened by 2 bases and J by 1 base, with 12 bases between the two germline ends. Looked up from germline, CDR1 is SQVTM and CDR2 is ANQGSEA. The DNA for the CDR3 is TGCAGCGTTGAACTCCCGACTGGTTCCTACGAGCAGTACTTC. Translation gives CSVELPTGSYEQYF.

The chain is built from TRBV27 and TRBJ1-2; D perhaps matches TRBD1 (6 bases). The V end was cut by 5 bases, the J end by 0 bases, with 13 bases between. The length of the CDR3 is 15 residues. Germline values: CDR1 MNHEY, CDR2 SMNVEV (reference sequence). CDR3 loop: CASSPYRDTNYGYTF. Written as DNA, the CDR3 is TGTGCCAGCAGTCCATACAGGGATACTAACTATGGCTACACCTTC.